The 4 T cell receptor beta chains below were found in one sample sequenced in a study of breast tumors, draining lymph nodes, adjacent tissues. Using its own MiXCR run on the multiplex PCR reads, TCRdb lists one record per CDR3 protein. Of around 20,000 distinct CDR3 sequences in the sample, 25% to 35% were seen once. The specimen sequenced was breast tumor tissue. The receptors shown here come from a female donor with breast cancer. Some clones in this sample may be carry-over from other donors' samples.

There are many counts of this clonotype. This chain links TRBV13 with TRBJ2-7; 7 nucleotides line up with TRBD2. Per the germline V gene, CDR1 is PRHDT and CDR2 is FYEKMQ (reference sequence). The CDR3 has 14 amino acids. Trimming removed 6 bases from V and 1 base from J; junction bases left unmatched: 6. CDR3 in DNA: TGTGCCAGCAGGCGCGGGAGAACATCCTACGAGCAGTACTTC. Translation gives CASRRGRTSYEQYF.

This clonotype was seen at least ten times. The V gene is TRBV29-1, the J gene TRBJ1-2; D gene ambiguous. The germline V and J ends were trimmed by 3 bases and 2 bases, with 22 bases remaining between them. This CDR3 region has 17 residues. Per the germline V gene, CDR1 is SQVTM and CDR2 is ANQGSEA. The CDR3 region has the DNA TGCAGCGTTGACGGCACTACATTGGACGGAACAAACTATGGCTACACCTTC. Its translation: CSVDGTTLDGTNYGYTF.

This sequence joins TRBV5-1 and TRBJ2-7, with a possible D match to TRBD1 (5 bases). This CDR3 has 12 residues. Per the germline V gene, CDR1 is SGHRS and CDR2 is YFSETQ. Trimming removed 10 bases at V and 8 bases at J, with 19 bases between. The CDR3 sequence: CALIRVGYKQYF. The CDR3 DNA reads TGCGCCCTGATCAGGGTCGGTTACAAGCAGTACTTC.

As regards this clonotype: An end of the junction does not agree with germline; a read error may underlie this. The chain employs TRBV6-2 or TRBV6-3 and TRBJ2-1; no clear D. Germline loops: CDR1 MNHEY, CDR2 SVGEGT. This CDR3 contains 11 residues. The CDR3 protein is CASSYPNERFF. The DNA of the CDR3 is TGCGCCAGCAGTTACCCGAATGAGCGGTTCTTC.